Listed below are T cell receptor beta chains from one sample, sequenced in a study of Ad26.COV2.S vaccination and SARS-CoV-2 variants. Method: immunoSEQ multiplex PCR; TCRdb's copy keeps in-frame clones and lacks some. The sample contains approximately 300,000 clones, about 86% of which appear only once. The sample was peripheral blood, taken in a trial of Ad26.COV2.S vaccine versus placebo. These receptors were obtained from a person aged 18-60 years who received the Ad26.COV2.S COVID-19 vaccine or a placebo. The CDR3 runs from the conserved cysteine through the conserved F or W. D genes are given only for firm matches. A row's size may be missing; if present it is once, few, many or a size class.

TRBJ2-3 | TRBV4-3 | . | TRBD1 | TGCGCCAGCAGCCAAGCCACAGGGGAACGCACAGATACGCAGTATTTT | CASSQATGERTDTQYF
TRBJ1-1 | TRBV5-1 | . | . | TGCGCCAGCAGCTTGGGAGGCAATCTGAACACTGAAGCTTTCTTT | CASSLGGNLNTEAFF
TRBJ1-2 | TRBV3-1/TRBV3-2 | . | TRBD1 | TGTGCCAGCAGCCAACTCACAGGGGCGAAACCCTATGGCTACACCTTC | CASSQLTGAKPYGYTF
TRBJ2-2 | TRBV9 | . | . | TGTGCCAGCAGCGCATTTCCGGAAACGAACACCGGGGAGCTGTTTTTT | CASSAFPETNTGELFF
TRBJ1-5 | TRBV27 | . | . | TGTGCCAGCAGTTTGTTGGGGGCCCAGGGCAATCAGCCCCAGCATTTT | CASSLLGAQGNQPQHF
TRBJ1-2 | TRBV7-9 | . | . | TGTGCCAGCAGCCCCTCCGGGGCAAATGGGGGCTACACCTTC | CASSPSGANGGYTF
TRBJ2-5 | TRBV7-3 | once | TRBD1 | TGTGCCAGCAGTTACCCGGGACAGGGAATGCACTTC | CASSYPGQGMHF
TRBJ1-1 | TRBV7-6 | . | . | TGTGCCAGCAGCTCCTACGGGGAGGGGGGCACTGAAGCTTTCTTT | CASSSYGEGGTEAFF
TRBJ1-1 | TRBV18 | . | TRBD1 | TGTGCCAGCTCACCGCCACTACCGGGACAGGGAGGTACTGAAGCTTTCTTT | CASSPPLPGQGGTEAFF
TRBJ1-1 | TRBV5-4 | . | TRBD1 | TGTGCCAGCAGTTATGACAGGGAGGACACTGAAGCTTTCTTT | CASSYDREDTEAFF
TRBJ2-2 | TRBV7-9 | . | . | TGTGCCAGCAGCTTCTCTGAGGCAGCCACCGGGGAGCTGTTTTTT | CASSFSEAATGELFF
TRBJ1-5 | TRBV7-9 | . | . | TGTGCCAGCAGCTTAGGGGTAAGTCAGCCCCAGCATTTT | CASSLGVSQPQHF
TRBJ1-6 | TRBV5-1 | . | . | TGCGCCAGCAGCTCTATGGGGGATAATTCACCCCTCCACTTT | CASSSMGDNSPLHF
TRBJ1-6 | TRBV3-1/TRBV3-2 | . | . | TGTGCCAGCAGCCCTAGAGAGGGGCCCCTCCACTTT | CASSPREGPLHF
TRBJ2-3 | TRBV5-5 | . | TRBD2 | TGTGCCAGCAGCTTAACTAGCGGGGCAGATACGCAGTATTTT | CASSLTSGADTQYF
TRBJ1-1 | TRBV5-6 | . | TRBD1 | TGTGCCAGCACCCCAGGGACAGGGGGTTGGAACACTGAAGCTTTCTTT | CASTPGTGGWNTEAFF
TRBJ2-2 | TRBV10-1 | . | . | TGCGCCAGCGGTAGGGTGCACGGGGAGCTGTTTTTT | CASGRVHGELFF
TRBJ2-7 | TRBV12-5 | . | . | TGTGCTAGTGGTTTGGTTAGCCGCAACCACTCCTACGAGCAGTACTTC | CASGLVSRNHSYEQYF
TRBJ1-1 | TRBV19 | . | TRBD1 | TGTGCCAGTTGGGACAGGGGGTTGAACACTGAAGCTTTCTTT | CASWDRGLNTEAFF
TRBJ2-1 | TRBV7-9 | . | . | TGTGCCAGCAGCGCGAAAACAGGGAGGAGCTCCTACAATGAGCAGTTCTTC | CASSAKTGRSSYNEQFF
TRBJ2-2 | TRBV27 | . | . | TGTGCCAGCAGTCCACGGACCCGTGGGGAGCTGTTTTTT | CASSPRTRGELFF
TRBJ2-3 | TRBV9 | . | . | TGTGCCAGCAGCGTAGAAACTAGCTACACAGATACGCAGTATTTT | CASSVETSYTDTQYF
TRBJ1-5 | TRBV7-2 | . | . | TGTGCCAGCAGCTCTGATGGGACGGAACAGCATTTT | CASSSDGTEQHF
TRBJ1-5 | TRBV2 | few | . | TGTGCCAGCAGTGAAGGCCAGAACAATCAGCCCCAGCATTTT | CASSEGQNNQPQHF
TRBJ1-2 | TRBV4-1 | . | TRBD1 | TGCGCCAGCAGCCAAGGCGAAGGGGGCAGCTATGGCTACACCTTC | CASSQGEGGSYGYTF
TRBJ2-5 | TRBV18 | . | . | TGTGCCAGCTCACCACGGGGGGCCCAAGAGACCCAGTACTTC | CASSPRGAQETQYF
TRBJ2-2 | TRBV7-2 | . | TRBD2 | TGTGCCAGCAGGAGCGGGGGGAACACCGGGGAGCTGTTTTTT | CASRSGGNTGELFF
TRBJ1-3 | TRBV30 | . | . | TGTGCCTGGAGTCGGGGAGGGTTTAACTCTGGAAACACCATATATTTT | CAWSRGGFNSGNTIYF
TRBJ2-2 | TRBV5-1 | . | . | TGCGCCAGCAGAGGAGCAGGATTGAACACCGGGGAGCTGTTTTTT | CASRGAGLNTGELFF
TRBJ2-2 | TRBV9 | . | TRBD1 | TGTGCCAGCAGCGCCGACAGGGTCAACACCGGGGAGCTGTTTTTT | CASSADRVNTGELFF
TRBJ1-1 | TRBV19 | . | . | TGTGCCAGTAAGACAGGAAACACTGAAGCTTTCTTT | CASKTGNTEAFF
TRBJ2-3 | TRBV7-9 | once | . | TGTGCCAGCAGCACGACCCCAGGGACTAGCACAGATACGCAGTATTTT | CASSTTPGTSTDTQYF
TRBJ2-2 | TRBV11-1 | . | . | TGTGCCAGCAGATTGGGGGGGAACACCGGGGAGCTGTTTTTT | CASRLGGNTGELFF
TRBJ1-1 | TRBV6-2/TRBV6-3 | . | . | TGTGCCAGCAGTTACACGGAGTCGAACACTGAAGCTTTCTTT | CASSYTESNTEAFF
TRBJ2-7 | TRBV6-5 | . | . | TGTGCCAGCAGTCGACCACAGGGTTCCTCCTACGAGCAGTACTTC | CASSRPQGSSYEQYF
TRBJ1-1 | TRBV19 | . | . | TGTGCCAGTAGCCGCGGGACCGGCAGACTCGGGGGCGCTGAAGCTTTCTTT | CASSRGTGRLGGAEAFF
TRBJ2-5 | TRBV7-8 | . | . | TGTGCCAGCAGCTTCGGCGGCAGGGCCGGATCCTTTAAAGAGACCCAGTACTTC | CASSFGGRAGSFKETQYF
TRBJ2-2 | TRBV9 | . | . | TGTGCCAGCCCTCCCAGCCCGGGGCGGATGAACACCGGGGAGCTGTTTTTT | CASPPSPGRMNTGELFF
TRBJ1-4 | TRBV5-1 | . | . | TGCGCCAGCAGCTTGGAGTCTAATGAAAAACTGTTTTTT | CASSLESNEKLFF
TRBJ1-2 | TRBV6-5 | . | . | TGTGCCGGACAAACGGACAGAAACTATGGCTACACCTTC | CAGQTDRNYGYTF
TRBJ2-7 | TRBV9 | . | TRBD2 | TGTGCCAGAAGGACCTGGGGGGGTCTCTACGAGCAGTACTTC | CARRTWGGLYEQYF
TRBJ1-2 | TRBV29-1 | . | . | TGCAGCGTTGACGGGGGCGCGGGCGGCTACACCTTC | CSVDGGAGGYTF